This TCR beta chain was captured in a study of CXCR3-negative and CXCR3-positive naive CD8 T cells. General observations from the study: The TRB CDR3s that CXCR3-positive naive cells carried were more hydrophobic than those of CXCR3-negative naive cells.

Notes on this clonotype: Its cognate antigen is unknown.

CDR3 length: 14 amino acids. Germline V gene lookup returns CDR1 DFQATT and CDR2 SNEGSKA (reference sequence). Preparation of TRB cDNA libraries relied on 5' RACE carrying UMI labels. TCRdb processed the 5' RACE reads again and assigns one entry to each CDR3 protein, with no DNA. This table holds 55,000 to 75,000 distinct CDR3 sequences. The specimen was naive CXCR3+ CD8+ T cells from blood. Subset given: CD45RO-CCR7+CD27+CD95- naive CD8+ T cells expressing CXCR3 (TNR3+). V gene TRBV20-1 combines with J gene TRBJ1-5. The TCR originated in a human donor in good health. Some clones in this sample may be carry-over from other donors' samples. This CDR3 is CSARDSPSNQPQHF.